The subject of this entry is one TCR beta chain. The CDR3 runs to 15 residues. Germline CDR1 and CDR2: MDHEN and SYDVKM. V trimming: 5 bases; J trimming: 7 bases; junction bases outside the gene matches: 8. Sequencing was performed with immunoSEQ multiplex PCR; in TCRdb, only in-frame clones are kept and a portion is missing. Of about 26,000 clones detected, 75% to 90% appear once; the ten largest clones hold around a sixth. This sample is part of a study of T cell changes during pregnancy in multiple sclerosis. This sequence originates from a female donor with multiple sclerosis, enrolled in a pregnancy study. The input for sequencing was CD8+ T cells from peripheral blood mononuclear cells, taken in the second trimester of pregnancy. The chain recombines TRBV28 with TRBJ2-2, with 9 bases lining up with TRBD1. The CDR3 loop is CASSPNRGRVGELFF. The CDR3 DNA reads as TGTGCCAGCAGTCCAAACAGGGGGCGGGTCGGGGAGCTGTTTTTT.